The entry that follows covers one T cell receptor beta chain sequence. Original methodology: Cell counts per sample came from amplifying reference gene primers. Sequencing was performed with immunoSEQ multiplex PCR; in TCRdb, only in-frame clones are kept and a portion is missing. That table furnishes V, J and clone size, whereas the DNA furnished D and trimming. The sample includes under 40,000 clones, around 85% of them seen just once. The sample belongs to a study of blood T cell repertoires in COVID-19. About the research overall: Whether acute or convalescent, the COVID-19 samples came from the United States, Italy and Spain. In each case, the material was cDNA or gDNA derived from T cells, B-cell-depleted T cells, or PBMCs.

The V gene's germline CDR1 is SGHNT and CDR2 YENEEA. V shed 3 bases and J 0 bases; nucleotides not matched to a gene: 15. The CDR3 spans 19 residues. The sample consisted of peripheral blood. The chain combines TRBV11-3 with TRBJ1-1; TRBD1 matches at 8 bases. The receptor comes from a human donor with acute or convalescent COVID-19. The donor label of this sample is uncertain. The CDR3 sequence: CASSLRTYTGGYMNTEAFF. The DNA of the CDR3 is TGTGCCAGCAGCTTGAGGACTTATACAGGGGGTTACATGAACACTGAAGCTTTCTTT.